This TCR beta chain was identified in a study of shared clonotypes between healthy human individuals. About the research overall: The donor pool was made up of two women and a few men aged 18 to 49. Per-donor plates numbered three CD4 naive, three CD4 memory, two CD8 naive and one CD8 memory.

Turning to this clone: The antigen is not known.

Findings and caveats of the study: Clonotypes not shared had lower generation probabilities than those common to all four donors.

The authors loaded 200 ng DNA, tens of thousands of T cell genomes, into sorted-subset replicate PCRs. Profiled with immunoSEQ multiplex PCR; TCRdb holds only in-frame clones, not every one. There are approximately 740,000 clones in the sample; approximately 74% occur only once, and 1.5% to 2% lies in the top ten. Sample: memory CD4+ T cells sorted from blood. Indicated subset: CD45RA-negative fraction. The TCR sequence derives from a woman aged 25 to 39 in good health.

The CDR3 spells CASSQPGDYGYTF. For the CDR3, the DNA is TGTGCCAGCAGCCAGCCGGGAGACTATGGCTACACCTTC. The chain joins TRBV4-2 to TRBJ1-2; D is uncertain. The CDR3 loop spans 13 amino acids. V was pared by 3 bases and J by 3 bases, with 8 bases between. Per germline, CDR1 LGHNA and CDR2 YNFKEQ.